The TCR beta chain described here comes from a study of blood T cell repertoires in COVID-19. Study in general: PBMCs, B-cell-depleted T cells, or T cells were the source of the cDNA or gDNA that made up the material.

Original processing methods: Estimation of nucleated cell counts was performed using reference gene primer amplification. Sequencing used immunoSEQ multiplex PCR; TCRdb keeps in-frame clones, though not all of them. The DNA gave D and trimming, while V, J and clone size come from that table. There are about 220,000 clones in the sample; about nine tenths occur only once, and roughly 0.7% lies in the top ten. This clone was observed once. Trimming stripped 5 bases from V and 2 bases from J, with 19 bases between. Germline values: CDR1 LNHDA, CDR2 SQIVND (reference sequence). This CDR3 is 17 amino acids long.

The V call is TRBV19, the J call TRBJ1-5; the D gene is possibly TRBD1 (6 bases). The clonotype originates from a man aged 40-49 years with acute or convalescent COVID-19. The sequenced sample was peripheral blood. Here the CDR3 DNA reads TGTGCCAGTAGTGTGTACAGGGTTCGGTTTGGCAATCAGCCCCAGCATTTT. Translating it yields CASSVYRVRFGNQPQHF.